These 15 T cell receptor beta chains originate from one sample sequenced in a study of CD8 T cells in Susac syndrome. It was with random hexamers that roughly 0.5 to 1 ug RNA was reverse transcribed. TCRdb called the immunoSEQ multiplex PCR reads again in MiXCR, with one record for every CDR3 protein. Of some 300,000 distinct CDR3 sequences in the sample, over 75% were seen once. Sample: CD8+ T cells from PBMCs. The origin of the receptors is a human donor with multiple sclerosis.

The chain recombines TRBV11-3 with TRBJ2-1; 11 bases align to TRBD2. V lost 3 bases to trimming and J lost 6 bases; unmatched junction nucleotides: 7. The CDR3 is 16 amino acids. Germline V gene sequence: CDR1 SGHNT, CDR2 YENEEA. The CDR3 nucleotides read TGTGCCAGCAGCTTTGGGGGAACTAGCGGGAGCAATGAGCAGTTCTTC. Translated, it gives CASSFGGTSGSNEQFF.

On this clonotype: Compared with germline, one end of the junction differs, possibly owing to a read error. The CDR3 protein is CSARDDPSYNEQFF. The DNA for the CDR3 is TGCAGTGCAAGAGACGACCCCTCCTACAATGAGCAGTTCTTC. The genes are TRBV20-1 and TRBJ2-1, with D unresolved. The CDR3 has 14 residues. Germline V gene data show CDR1 as DFQATT and CDR2 as SNEGSKA (reference sequence).

The chain recombines TRBV27 with TRBJ2-7; D may be TRBD1 (5 bases). Germline V gene sequence: CDR1 MNHEY, CDR2 SMNVEV (reference sequence). V was cut by 8 bases and J by 5 bases, with 16 bases left in between. CDR3 length equals 13 residues. CDR3 nucleotide sequence: TGTGCCAGCGGTGGCACAGGAATTCACGAGCAGTACTTC. Residues: CASGGTGIHEQYF.

The CDR3 is CAWSGRVGYTF. For the CDR3, the DNA is TGTGCCTGGAGTGGAAGGGTTGGCTACACCTTC. The J gene is TRBJ1-2, the V gene TRBV30; D not resolved. CDR3 length equals 11 residues. V was pared by 1 base and J by 7 bases, with 7 bases between. CDR1 and CDR2 (germline): GTSNPN, SVGIG (reference sequence).

The chain uses TRBV28 and TRBJ2-7; D gene uncertain. Germline V gene sequence: CDR1 MDHEN, CDR2 SYDVKM. Trimming removed 6 bases from V and 0 bases from J, with 12 bases in between. This CDR3 has 14 residues. In nucleotides, the CDR3 is TGTGCCAGCAGCCCACTGGAGACCTCCTACGAGCAGTACTTC. This encodes CASSPLETSYEQYF.

V is TRBV30 and J is TRBJ2-1, with D possibly being TRBD1 (5 bases). There are 13 residues in the CDR3. Between the trimmed V and J ends, which lost 4 bases and 4 bases, there was a span of 11 bases. Germline CDR1 reads GTSNPN; CDR2 reads SVGIG (reference sequence). The chain's CDR3 is CAWIRDNYNEQFF. The DNA for the CDR3 is TGTGCCTGGATCAGGGATAATTACAATGAGCAGTTCTTC.

This chain uses TRBV11-2 with TRBJ2-7; D is undetermined. CDR3 size: 18 residues. V was cut by 4 bases and J by 2 bases, with 24 bases left in between. The germline gives CDR1 SGHAT, CDR2 FQNNGV. The CDR3 here is CASSSKVPGGPGAYEQYF. DNA for the CDR3: TGTGCCAGCAGCTCCAAGGTCCCCGGCGGACCAGGAGCCTACGAGCAGTACTTC.

The J gene is TRBJ2-1, the V gene TRBV27, with 7 positions matching TRBD2. Germline values: CDR1 MNHEY, CDR2 SMNVEV (reference sequence). The CDR3 sequence is 14 residues long. V was pared by 8 bases and J by 10 bases, with 14 bases of the junction left unmatched. CDR3 DNA: TGTGCCAGCGTAGCTGGAGGGAGGGCCCGGGAGCAGTTCTTC. Translation: CASVAGGRAREQFF.

The chain carries TRBV4-3 and TRBJ2-7, with D perhaps TRBD2 (6 bases). The CDR3 covers 15 residues. CDR1 and CDR2 from the germline V gene are LGHNA and YSLEER. Trimming removed 1 base at V and 2 bases at J, with 12 bases between. The CDR3 loop is CASSQGASDTYEQYF. The CDR3 DNA follows: TGCGCCAGCAGCCAAGGGGCTAGCGATACCTACGAGCAGTACTTC.

The gene calls are TRBV6-2 or TRBV6-3 and TRBJ2-7, with 11 nucleotides matching TRBD1. The CDR3 extends over 16 amino acids. In germline, CDR1 is MNHEY, CDR2 SVGEGT. After removal of 6 bases from V and 3 bases from J, the junction contained 10 bases not matched to a gene. The chain's CDR3 is CASRHMEGQGDYEQYF. DNA of the CDR3: TGTGCCAGCAGGCATATGGAGGGACAGGGGGACTACGAGCAGTACTTC.

This rearrangement joins TRBV3-1 to TRBJ2-5, with 12 bases that match TRBD2. In germline, CDR1 is LGHDT, CDR2 YNNKEL (reference sequence). The CDR3 has 19 amino acids. The V and J ends lost 4 bases and 2 bases, in that order; junction bases with no gene match: 14. CDR3 DNA: TGTGCCAGCAGCCGCTTCCCTCCAGGGACTAGCGGGCTACAAGAGACCCAGTACTTC. It is translated as CASSRFPPGTSGLQETQYF.

V usage is TRBV27 and J usage is TRBJ1-5; a weak D match, TRBD1 (6 bases). The CDR3 covers 14 residues. V dropped 2 bases and J dropped 7 bases, with 12 bases sitting between them. CDR1 is MNHEY, CDR2 SMNVEV, per germline (reference sequence). This CDR3 is CASSLGRGGQPQHF. For the CDR3, the DNA is TGTGCCAGCAGTTTAGGCAGGGGTGGACAGCCCCAGCATTTT.

This sequence joins TRBV7-9 and TRBJ2-1; a possible D gene is TRBD2 (6 bases). CDR3 length: 16 residues. Germline values: CDR1 SEHNR, CDR2 FQNEAQ (reference sequence). V shed 2 bases and J shed 2 bases, with 13 bases lying between them. The CDR3 sequence is CASSLYGGPPYNEQFF. For the CDR3, the DNA is TGTGCCAGCAGCTTATACGGGGGACCGCCCTACAATGAGCAGTTCTTC.

This clonotype appeared once. The J gene is TRBJ2-2, the V gene TRBV7-2, with D uncertain. Germline CDR1 SGHTA, CDR2 FQGNSA. The CDR3 covers 12 residues. Trimming pared 2 bases from V and 6 bases from J, leaving 4 bases between. The CDR3 DNA reads TGTGCCAGCAGCTTATCGCCCGGGGAGCTGTTTTTT. Protein product: CASSLSPGELFF.

This rearrangement joins TRBV6-1 to TRBJ1-1; D uncertain. Germline V gene lookup returns CDR1 MNHNS and CDR2 SASEGT. The CDR3 sequence is 15 residues long. V was pared by 0 bases and J by 2 bases, with 10 bases between. In DNA form, the CDR3 reads TGTGCCAGCAGTGAAGCGCTTCCGATTAACACTGAAGCTTTCTTT. Protein: CASSEALPINTEAFF.